These T cell receptor beta chains were read from a single sample in a study of blood T cell dynamics during melanoma immunotherapy. Sequencing used immunoSEQ multiplex PCR; TCRdb keeps in-frame clones, though not all of them. The data show fewer than 15,000 clones, around 88% seen once. The material was blood, obtained from a patient treated with checkpoint blockade. Receptors were obtained from a human donor with melanoma. Both conserved end residues are part of each CDR3. Fields, in order: V gene, D gene, J gene, clone size, CDR3 DNA, CDR3 protein. A D gene is named only where the DNA matches it firmly. Size is omitted from some rows. Given values are once, few, many or a class for expanded clones.

V gene: TRBV27
D gene: TRBD1
J gene: TRBJ2-7
clone size: few
CDR3 DNA: TGTGCCAGCAGAACAGGGGCCACCAACGAGCAGTACTTC
CDR3 protein: CASRTGATNEQYF

V gene: TRBV7-8
D gene: .
J gene: TRBJ2-1
clone size: .
CDR3 DNA: TGTGCCAGCAGCTTGCTAGTTGGGGAGATGGTCAATGAGCAGTTCTTC
CDR3 protein: CASSLLVGEMVNEQFF

V gene: TRBV19
D gene: .
J gene: TRBJ1-3
clone size: .
CDR3 DNA: TGTGCCACCACCCCCCCCGGCGGGGGCAGAAACACCATATATTTT
CDR3 protein: CATTPPGGGRNTIYF

V gene: TRBV7-2
D gene: .
J gene: TRBJ2-7
clone size: .
CDR3 DNA: TGTGCCAGCAGCCCAAGGGTTACCCAATACGAGCAGTACTTC
CDR3 protein: CASSPRVTQYEQYF

V gene: TRBV5-5
D gene: TRBD1
J gene: TRBJ2-7
clone size: .
CDR3 DNA: TGTGCCAGCACGCCGCGCTTGGACAGGGGCTACGAGCAGTACTTC
CDR3 protein: CASTPRLDRGYEQYF

V gene: TRBV7-9
D gene: .
J gene: TRBJ2-7
clone size: .
CDR3 DNA: TGTGCCAGCAGCTTAGCGCTGGGGAGAAGGGAGCAGTACTTC
CDR3 protein: CASSLALGRREQYF

V gene: TRBV18
D gene: TRBD1
J gene: TRBJ2-1
clone size: .
CDR3 DNA: TGTGCCAGCTCACGGACCCGGGGACAGCACAATGAGCAGTTCTTC
CDR3 protein: CASSRTRGQHNEQFF

V gene: TRBV28
D gene: TRBD1
J gene: TRBJ1-1
clone size: .
CDR3 DNA: TGTGCCAGCAGTACCCAGGGGGGAATTGGGAACACTGAAGCTTTCTTT
CDR3 protein: CASSTQGGIGNTEAFF

V gene: TRBV4-1
D gene: TRBD1
J gene: TRBJ1-1
clone size: .
CDR3 DNA: TGCGCCAGCAGCCAGGGACAGAAAAACACTGAAGCTTTCTTT
CDR3 protein: CASSQGQKNTEAFF

V gene: TRBV28
D gene: .
J gene: TRBJ1-2
clone size: .
CDR3 DNA: TGTGCCAGCAGGATGACAGCCTATGGCTACACCTTC
CDR3 protein: CASRMTAYGYTF

V gene: TRBV13
D gene: TRBD1
J gene: TRBJ2-3
clone size: .
CDR3 DNA: TGTGCCAGCAGCATAAGGGCCGGGACAGTCTCGAGGGGCACAGATACGCAGTATTTT
CDR3 protein: CASSIRAGTVSRGTDTQYF

V gene: TRBV2
D gene: TRBD1
J gene: TRBJ2-1
clone size: .
CDR3 DNA: TGTGCCAGCAGTAGTAGAACCCCGGGACAGGGGGTCAATGAGCAGTTCTTC
CDR3 protein: CASSSRTPGQGVNEQFF

V gene: TRBV4-1
D gene: .
J gene: TRBJ1-3
clone size: .
CDR3 DNA: TGCGCCAGCAGCCAAGGAGGCGCTTCTGGAAACACCATATATTTT
CDR3 protein: CASSQGGASGNTIYF

V gene: TRBV19
D gene: .
J gene: TRBJ2-1
clone size: .
CDR3 DNA: TGTGCCAGTAGTATATCAGCCAGCATCAATGAGCAGTTCTTC
CDR3 protein: CASSISASINEQFF